These T cell receptor beta chains were read from a single sample in a study of T cell responses to AZD1222 COVID-19 vaccine. Libraries were prepared by immunoSEQ multiplex PCR; TCRdb keeps only in-frame clonotypes and omits some of them. The sample contains over 150,000 clones, roughly 85% of which appear only once. Here the sequenced sample was peripheral blood, taken 28 days after the second AZD1222 dose. The receptors were sampled from an adult who received the AZD1222 COVID-19 vaccine. CDR3s include the opening cysteine and the closing phenylalanine or tryptophan. Fields, in order: V gene, J gene, D gene, clone size, CDR3 DNA, CDR3 protein. D genes are given only for firm matches. Expanded clones are given a class, and other clones once, few, many or no size at all.

TRBV6-1	TRBJ2-4	.	.	TGTGCCAGCAATGAAGGGCAGATTAAAAACATTCAGTACTTC	CASNEGQIKNIQYF
TRBV5-1	TRBJ1-2	TRBD1	.	TGCGCCAGCAGCTCCGACAGGGGGCATGGCTACACCTTC	CASSSDRGHGYTF
TRBV30	TRBJ1-1	.	few	TGTGCCTGGAACGGGGGGCGAACTGAAGCTTTCTTT	CAWNGGRTEAFF
TRBV5-1	TRBJ2-1	.	.	TGCGCCAGCAGCGGAGTAGGGGCCGCGGGGAAGCGCTCCTACAATGAGCAGTTCTTC	CASSGVGAAGKRSYNEQFF
TRBV18	TRBJ1-2	TRBD1	.	TGTGCCACGACAGGGAACTATGGCTACACCTTC	CATTGNYGYTF
TRBV6-5	TRBJ2-7	.	.	TGTGCCAGCAGTTACCTATCGGGTTCCTACGAGCAGTACTTC	CASSYLSGSYEQYF
TRBV2	TRBJ1-5	.	.	TGTGCCAGCACCGAGACAAACCGGCAGCCCCAGCATTTT	CASTETNRQPQHF
TRBV12-3/TRBV12-4	TRBJ1-5	.	.	TGTGCCAGCAGTTTGCCTGCCACCCCTCAGCATTTT	CASSLPATPQHF
TRBV11-3	TRBJ2-7	.	.	TGTGCCAGCAGCTTAGAAGGGTCCTACGAGCAGTACTTC	CASSLEGSYEQYF
TRBV25-1	TRBJ2-3	.	.	TGTGCCAGCTCGGAACAGCTAAGCACAGATACGCAGTATTTT	CASSEQLSTDTQYF
TRBV6-5	TRBJ1-5	.	.	TGTGCCAGCAGTTCGATAGAGGATCAGCCCCAGCATTTT	CASSSIEDQPQHF
TRBV6-1	TRBJ1-5	TRBD1	.	TGTGCCAGCAGTGAAGGGACAGGGGGCGCGGTCCAGCATTTT	CASSEGTGGAVQHF
TRBV7-9	TRBJ2-5	.	.	TGTGCCAGCAGCTTAGAGGGGTTGTACCAAGAGACCCAGTACTTC	CASSLEGLYQETQYF
TRBV12-3/TRBV12-4	TRBJ2-1	.	.	TGTGCCAGCAGCCCTACTACACGGGGTGAGCAGTTCTTC	CASSPTTRGEQFF
TRBV29-1	TRBJ2-1	.	few	TGCAGCGTTGAAGAGGACACCTACAATGAGCAGTTCTTC	CSVEEDTYNEQFF
TRBV5-8	TRBJ2-7	.	.	TGTGCCAGCAGCTTGTACACCGACAAATCTTACGAGCAGTACTTC	CASSLYTDKSYEQYF
TRBV11-3	TRBJ2-2	.	.	TGTGCCAGCAGCTTAAACACCGGGGAGCTGTTTTTT	CASSLNTGELFF
TRBV4-1	TRBJ2-1	.	.	TGCGCCAGCAGCCTCCTCGGGACCCTGTACAATGAGCAGTTCTTC	CASSLLGTLYNEQFF
TRBV6-5	TRBJ2-7	.	.	TGTGCCAGCAGTTACTTGGGCAAGCCCTACGAGCAGTACTTC	CASSYLGKPYEQYF
TRBV4-1	TRBJ2-3	TRBD2	.	TGCGCCAGCAGCCCCACAGCGGGCGGGGGACCAGATACGCAGTATTTT	CASSPTAGGGPDTQYF
TRBV5-1	TRBJ1-6	.	.	TGCGCCAGCAGCTTGAGGGGAAGCTCCTATAATTCACCCCTCCACTTT	CASSLRGSSYNSPLHF
TRBV15	TRBJ1-4	.	.	TGTGCCACCAGCAATTTTCAGGTGGCTGAAAAACTGTTTTTT	CATSNFQVAEKLFF
TRBV4-1	TRBJ1-2	TRBD1	.	TGCGCCAGCAGCCAAGTTCCGGGACAGGGGATCTATGGCTACACCTTC	CASSQVPGQGIYGYTF
TRBV19	TRBJ2-3	TRBD2	.	TGTGCCAGTAGTATAGGAACTAGCGGGGGGGGTACAGATACGCAGTATTTT	CASSIGTSGGGTDTQYF
TRBV7-2	TRBJ2-5	.	.	TGTGCCAGCAGCCCACCGGAGTGGGGGCGGGAGACCCAGTACTTC	CASSPPEWGRETQYF
TRBV7-7	TRBJ2-5	.	.	TGTGCCAGCAGCTTATTTGTCGGGGAGACCCAGTACTTC	CASSLFVGETQYF
TRBV11-2	TRBJ2-2	TRBD2	.	TGTGCCAGCAGGAGGAAGCCAGCGGGGGCGAACACCGGGGAGCTGTTTTTT	CASRRKPAGANTGELFF
TRBV5-1	TRBJ1-1	TRBD1	.	TGCGCCAGCAGCTTTCGTCCCGGGACAGGGGTGAACACTGAAGCTTTCTTT	CASSFRPGTGVNTEAFF
TRBV18	TRBJ2-5	.	once	TGTGCCAGCTCACCACCGAGGGGGGTTTGGAACCAAGCACGAGAGACCCAGTACTTC	CASSPPRGVWNQARETQYF
TRBV6-5	TRBJ2-1	TRBD1	.	TGTGCCAGCAGTTCCCCGGGACAGGCCTATGAGCAGTTCTTC	CASSSPGQAYEQFF
TRBV7-8	TRBJ1-6	.	.	TGTGCCAGCAGTCCACAGAGGCTTAATTCACCCCTCCACTTT	CASSPQRLNSPLHF
TRBV12-3/TRBV12-4	TRBJ1-2	.	.	TGTGCCAGCAGTTTGGGGCGATGGGGCTACACCTTC	CASSLGRWGYTF
TRBV7-2	TRBJ2-7	TRBD2	.	TGTGCCAGCAGCCCCAGCGGGGTCTCCTACGAGCAGTACTTC	CASSPSGVSYEQYF
TRBV12-3/TRBV12-4	TRBJ1-5	.	.	TGTGCCAGCAGTTTTAGGGGTCAGCCCCAGCATTTT	CASSFRGQPQHF
TRBV18	TRBJ2-1	.	.	TGTGCCAGCTCACCGGGCCGACGTTACAATGAGCAGTTCTTC	CASSPGRRYNEQFF
TRBV6-1	TRBJ1-4	.	.	TGTGCCAGCAGTGAAAATGGGTGGGATGAAAAACTGTTTTTT	CASSENGWDEKLFF
TRBV7-7	TRBJ1-4	.	few	TGTGCCAGCAGCTTAGGTGGCGAGGGCCCAGGGAATGAAAAACTGTTTTTT	CASSLGGEGPGNEKLFF
TRBV27	TRBJ1-5	.	.	TGTGCCAGCAGTCTGGTTAGCAATCAGCCCCAGCATTTT	CASSLVSNQPQHF
TRBV3-1/TRBV3-2	TRBJ1-1	.	.	TGTGCCAGCAGCCAAGTGCATCTCAACACTGAAGCTTTCTTT	CASSQVHLNTEAFF
TRBV18	TRBJ1-3	.	.	TGTGCCAGCTCACCAGGGCTGGGAAACACCATATATTTT	CASSPGLGNTIYF
TRBV12-1	TRBJ1-1	.	.	TGTGCCAGCAGCTACGCCGGGACAGGGGGCACTGAAGCTTTCTTT	CASSYAGTGGTEAFF
TRBV18	TRBJ2-3	TRBD1	.	TGTGCCAGCTCACCGACAGGGGAAAGGGCAGATACGCAGTATTTT	CASSPTGERADTQYF
TRBV5-8	TRBJ1-2	.	.	TGTGCCAGCACCTTAAGCCGGGTTAAAGGTGGCTACACCTTC	CASTLSRVKGGYTF
TRBV7-9	TRBJ1-3	TRBD1	.	TGTGCCAGCAGCGCACACAGGGGGCGTTCGGGAAACACCATATATTTT	CASSAHRGRSGNTIYF
TRBV10-3	TRBJ1-1	.	.	TGTGCCATCAGTGATTTTGGGGGTGAAGCTTTCTTT	CAISDFGGEAFF
TRBV2	TRBJ2-3	TRBD2	.	TGTGCCAGCAGTCTGCGGGGGGACTACACAGATACGCAGTATTTT	CASSLRGDYTDTQYF
TRBV6-5	TRBJ2-7	.	few	TGTGCCAGCAGTTACGCGGGACAGCTCTACGAGCAGTACTTC	CASSYAGQLYEQYF
TRBV19	TRBJ2-1	TRBD1	once	TGTGCCAGTAGTATAGGGGACAGTTATTACAATGAGCAGTTCTTC	CASSIGDSYYNEQFF
TRBV25-1	TRBJ2-3	.	.	TGTGCCAGCAGTGCTGGGAGGACTGGGGGTCAGTATTTT	CASSAGRTGGQYF
TRBV6-4	TRBJ1-3	.	.	TGTGTCAGCAGTGACTCTCCGGGACATCTCTCTGGAAACACCATATATTTT	CVSSDSPGHLSGNTIYF